The present entry profiles one TCR beta chain with its context. Seattle patients were enrolled during active infection and followed longitudinally. The sample comes from a study of blood T cell repertoires in COVID-19. The assay was immunoSEQ multiplex PCR, and TCRdb's table has in-frame clones only and misses some. The sample holds 250,000 to 400,000 clones, about 91% seen once. Sequencing was carried out using peripheral blood. This receptor was taken from a woman in her twenties or thirties with COVID-19, enrolled during active disease.

CDR3 sequence: CASSPGGQGIGAFF. The CDR3 DNA reads as TGTGCCAGCAGCCCCGGGGGACAGGGGATTGGAGCTTTCTTT. The V call is TRBV5-4, the J call TRBJ1-1; 10 bases align to TRBD1. V trimming: 4 bases; J trimming: 10 bases; junction bases outside the gene matches: 10. CDR1 is SGHNT and CDR2 is YYREEE in the germline V gene (reference sequence). This CDR3 comprises 14 residues.